This passage covers 18 T cell receptor beta chains from one sample sequenced in a study of shared clonotypes between healthy human individuals. Sequenced by immunoSEQ multiplex PCR; TCRdb stores in-frame clones only, minus some. The data contain over a million clones, 70% to 80% of them seen just once; the ten biggest clones take up 0.52%. Sequencing was performed on memory CD4+ T cells from PBMCs. Subset of the sample: CD45RA-negative fraction. The receptors were sampled from a man younger than 35 in good health. Some clones in this sample may be carry-over from other donors' samples.

The gene calls are TRBV10-3 and TRBJ2-3, with D unclear. In germline, CDR1 is ENHRY, CDR2 SYGVKD. V gave up 11 bases and J gave up 1 base, with 13 bases separating them. CDR3 length: 13 residues. The CDR3 DNA is TGTGCCTCCCAGGACGTGGGCACAGATACGCAGTATTTT. Its translation is CASQDVGTDTQYF.

This chain connects TRBV7-3 to TRBJ2-1, with no clear D. The CDR3 totals 15 residues. The V gene lost 2 bases and the J gene lost 2 bases, with 10 bases spanning the gap. Germline V gives CDR1 SGHTA, CDR2 FQGTGA. The CDR3 coding sequence is TGTGCCAGCAGCTTATTATCCTCGCCCTACAATGAGCAGTTCTTC. Translated: CASSLLSSPYNEQFF. The whole variable domain, remainder taken from reference TRBV7-3 and TRBJ2-1, is GAGVSQTPSNKVTEKGKYVELRCDPISGHTALYWYRQSLGQGPEFLIYFQGTGAADDSGLPNDRFFAVRPEGSVSTLKIQRTERGDSAVYLCASSLLSSPYNEQFFGPGTRLTVL.

The chain is built from TRBV5-6 and TRBJ1-2; tentatively, D is TRBD1 (5 bases). The germline gives CDR1 SGHDT, CDR2 YYEEEE. CDR3 length: 13 amino acids. Between the trimmed V and J ends, which lost 8 bases and 13 bases, there was a span of 24 bases. The CDR3 DNA reads as TGTGCCAGTAACCGCCATACGGGTGGGGGTCGCACCTTC. This translates into CASNRHTGGGRTF.

This clone has only one observation. The chain combines TRBV19 with TRBJ1-4; D is possibly TRBD1 (5 bases). CDR3 length: 15 residues. Germline CDR1 LNHDA, CDR2 SQIVND (reference sequence). The V and J ends lost 6 bases and 4 bases respectively, with 15 bases between them. CDR3 amino acids: CASRMGQSFNEKLFF. DNA for the CDR3: TGTGCCAGTAGGATGGGGCAGAGTTTTAATGAAAAACTGTTTTTT.

V usage is TRBV4-2 and J usage is TRBJ2-3, with 9 bases aligning to TRBD2. V lost 1 base and J lost 1; bases outside the gene matches: 12. This CDR3 region has 19 residues. The germline V gene has CDR1 LGHNA and CDR2 YNFKEQ. For the CDR3, the DNA is TGTGCCAGCAGCCAAGGTGCGGGAGGGCGGGTTCGAGGCACAGATACGCAGTATTTT. It yields the protein CASSQGAGGRVRGTDTQYF.

The chain joins TRBV4-3 to TRBJ2-3, with 9 bases identical to TRBD2. The CDR3 runs to 16 residues. V trimming: 4 bases; J trimming: 2 bases; junction bases outside the gene matches: 7. From germline, CDR1 is LGHNA and CDR2 YSLEER. The CDR3 protein is CASSPAGGGVTDTQYF. The CDR3 region has the DNA TGCGCCAGCAGCCCAGCGGGCGGGGGGGTCACAGATACGCAGTATTTT.

This clone was detected once. The chain combines TRBV6-6 with TRBJ2-1; D is unclear. Trimming pared 6 bases from V and 4 bases from J, leaving 10 bases between. Germline values: CDR1 MNHNY, CDR2 SVGAGI (reference sequence). The CDR3 contains 13 residues. Here the CDR3 reads CASSPNTYNEQFF. CDR3 in DNA: TGTGCCAGCAGCCCGAACACGTACAATGAGCAGTTCTTC.

This clone has more than one count but fewer than ten. The gene calls are TRBV4-1 and TRBJ2-3; D is unclear. The CDR3 spans 11 residues. CDR1 is MGHRA, CDR2 YSYEKL, per germline. V lost 0 bases, J lost 5 bases, and 0 bases lay in between. CDR3 coding DNA: TGCGCCAGCAGCCAAGAAGATACGCAGTATTTT. This sequence encodes CASSQEDTQYF.

The gene calls are TRBV4-3 and TRBJ2-7; either TRBD1 or TRBD2 may fit D (5 bases each). The CDR3 extends over 14 amino acids. The germline V and J ends were trimmed by 6 bases and 6 bases, with 18 bases remaining between them. CDR1 is LGHNA, CDR2 YSLEER, per germline. The CDR3: CASSPNGASSEQYF. CDR3 coding DNA: TGCGCCAGCAGTCCGAACGGGGCTTCGAGCGAGCAGTACTTC.

This chain links TRBV5-1 with TRBJ1-2, with 7 bases aligning to TRBD1. V shed 4 bases and J 8 bases; nucleotides not matched to a gene: 8. This CDR3 contains 13 residues. The germline V gene has CDR1 SGHRS and CDR2 YFSETQ. This CDR3 is CASSVDRVGGYTF. The CDR3 DNA reads TGCGCCAGCAGCGTCGACAGGGTCGGGGGCTACACCTTC.

The rearrangement links TRBV5-4 to TRBJ1-1; TRBD1 matches at 9 bases. Germline loops: CDR1 SGHNT, CDR2 YYREEE (reference sequence). CDR3 size: 13 residues. Trimming cost V 0 bases and J 11 bases; bases outside gene matches: 5. The CDR3 coding sequence is TGTGCCAGCAGCTTGGACAGGGGGCTCGGGGCTTTCTTT. Its translation: CASSLDRGLGAFF. The full variable domain, with the rest looked up from reference TRBV5-4 and TRBJ1-1, is ETGVTQSPTHLIKTRGQQVTLRCSSQSGHNTVSWYQQALGQGPQFIFQYYREEENGRGNFPPRFSGLQFPNYSSELNVNALELDDSALYLCASSLDRGLGAFFGQGTRLTVV.

The rearrangement uses TRBV19 and TRBJ2-3; 7 bases map to TRBD2. This CDR3 has 13 amino acids. In germline, CDR1 is LNHDA, CDR2 SQIVND (reference sequence). The trim removed 10 bases at V and 3 bases at J, leaving 7 bases unmatched. Here the CDR3 reads CATHISGTDTQYF. The CDR3 bases are TGTGCCACGCACATTAGCGGGACAGATACGCAGTATTTT.

The chain carries TRBV7-2 and TRBJ2-7; perhaps TRBD2 as D (5 bases). The CDR3 is made up of 15 amino acids. V lost 5 bases, J lost 3 bases, and 17 bases lay in between. Germline CDR1 reads SGHTA; CDR2 reads FQGNSA. The CDR3 nucleotides are TGTGCCAGCAGCCCTCGGACCTCTAGCCTCTACGAGCAGTACTTC. As protein: CASSPRTSSLYEQYF.

The V gene is TRBV28, the J gene TRBJ2-7; 9 bases align to TRBD2. The CDR3 loop spans 15 amino acids. With V trimmed by 4 bases and J by 0 bases, 4 bases remained unmatched. Germline V gene data show CDR1 as MDHEN and CDR2 as SYDVKM. CDR3 in amino acids: CASSSPSGVSYEQYF. As DNA, the CDR3 is TGTGCCAGCAGTTCCCCTAGCGGGGTCTCCTACGAGCAGTACTTC.

The chain combines TRBV15 with TRBJ1-5; a weak D match, TRBD1 (5 bases). The CDR3 loop spans 15 amino acids. Trimming removed 0 bases at V and 6 bases at J, with 12 bases between. CDR1 is LNHNV and CDR2 is YYDKDF in the germline V gene (reference sequence). The CDR3 loop reads CATSRDGRASQPQHF. The CDR3 DNA is TGTGCCACCAGCAGAGATGGCAGGGCGAGTCAGCCCCAGCATTTT.

This rearrangement joins TRBV7-9 to TRBJ2-2, with D perhaps assigned TRBD1 or TRBD2 (5 bases each). The germline V gene has CDR1 SEHNR and CDR2 FQNEAQ (reference sequence). This CDR3 spans 15 amino acids. The V and J ends lost 5 bases and 6 bases respectively, with 16 bases between them. The CDR3 DNA is TGTGCCAGCAGCCGGACCCTTGGGGACCCCGGGGAGCTGTTTTTT. Amino acid sequence: CASSRTLGDPGELFF. Full variable domain (rest looked up from reference TRBV7-9 and TRBJ2-2): DTGVSQNPRHKITKRGQNVTFRCDPISEHNRLYWYRQTLGQGPEFLTYFQNEAQLEKSRLLSDRFSAERPKGSFSTLEIQRTEQGDSAMYLCASSRTLGDPGELFFGEGSRLTVL.

About this clone itself: Other DNA sequences in this specimen translate into the identical CDR3. The CDR3 loop is CASSLARTGNTEAFF. The CDR3 nucleotides read TGCGCCAGCAGCTTGGCCAGGACGGGCAACACTGAAGCTTTCTTT. The chain carries TRBV5-1 and TRBJ1-1, with D hard to call. V lost 0 bases, J lost 2 bases, and 11 bases lay in between. This CDR3 is built from 15 residues. The germline gives CDR1 SGHRS, CDR2 YFSETQ. Complete variable domain (other parts from reference TRBV5-1 and TRBJ1-1): KAGVTQTPRYLIKTRGQQVTLSCSPISGHRSVSWYQQTPGQGLQFLFEYFSETQRNKGNFPGRFSGRQFSNSRSEMNVSTLELGDSALYLCASSLARTGNTEAFFGQGTRLTVV.

J is TRBJ2-1 and V is TRBV30; D possibly matches TRBD1 or TRBD2 (6 bases each). Germline V gene lookup returns CDR1 GTSNPN and CDR2 SVGIG (reference sequence). This CDR3 is 15 amino acids long. The V and J ends lost 3 bases and 7 bases respectively, with 19 bases between them. The CDR3 spells CAWRGYRGRVNEQFF. The CDR3 nucleotides are TGTGCCTGGAGGGGGTATCGGGGGCGCGTAAATGAGCAGTTCTTC.